The rows below give T cell receptor beta chains drawn from one sample of a study of shared clonotypes between healthy human individuals. Profiled with immunoSEQ multiplex PCR; TCRdb holds only in-frame clones, not every one. The table has hundreds of thousands of clones, roughly 72% seen once. Sequenced material: memory CD4+ T cells sorted from blood. The receptors stem from a woman under 40 in good health. Each CDR3 is given with its conserved first and last residue. A D gene is named only where the DNA matches it firmly. Size values are once, few and many counts, or a class for expanded clones, and some rows have none.

j_call d_call clone_size cdr3_length v_call cdr3_nt cdr3_aa
TRBJ1-5 NA few 14 TRBV19 TGTGCCAGTAGTCCCGGACAGTTTCAACAGCCCCAGCATTTT CASSPGQFQQPQHF
TRBJ1-1 TRBD1 few 20 TRBV28 TGTGCCTCGACCCCCTCCCGGGTCGCAAGACAGGGCTGGGAGAACACTGAAGCTTTCTTT CASTPSRVARQGWENTEAFF
TRBJ1-4 TRBD1 NA 14 TRBV7-9 TGTGCCAGCAGATCCGACAGGGAGGGGGAAAAACTGTTTTTT CASRSDREGEKLFF
TRBJ2-3 NA NA 15 TRBV9 TGTGCCAGCAGCGTAGTTACGGGTAGCACAGATACGCAGTATTTT CASSVVTGSTDTQYF
TRBJ2-1 NA once 13 TRBV6-1 TGTGCCAGCAGGGCAGACTACTTTGAGGGGCAGTTCTTC CASRADYFEGQFF
TRBJ1-4 NA once 15 TRBV25-1 TGTGCCAGCAGTGAATCTGCAGCAACTAATGAAAAACTGTTTTTT CASSESAATNEKLFF
TRBJ1-5 NA NA 14 TRBV19 TGTGCCAGTAGTTTCCGGGACAGCAATCAGCCCCAGCATTTT CASSFRDSNQPQHF
TRBJ2-7 TRBD2 NA 16 TRBV5-1 TGCGCCAGCAGCCGAGGACTAGCGGACTTCTCCTACGAGCAGTACTTC CASSRGLADFSYEQYF
TRBJ2-1 TRBD2 NA 18 TRBV27 TGTGCCAGCAGTCCCCCCTCGTCGACTAGCGGAAACAACAATGAGCAGTTCTTC CASSPPSSTSGNNNEQFF
TRBJ1-4 TRBD1 NA 15 TRBV16 TGTGCCAGCAGCCAATCGGGACAGGAATGGGAAAAACTGTTTTTT CASSQSGQEWEKLFF
TRBJ1-2 NA NA 14 TRBV18 TGTGCCAGCTCACCGGTTGTTGGATCGGGTGGCTACACCTTC CASSPVVGSGGYTF
TRBJ2-2 TRBD2 NA 15 TRBV6-1 TGTGCCAGCAGTAAACCGGGACTAGCGGGCGTGGAGCTGTTTTTT CASSKPGLAGVELFF
TRBJ2-3 TRBD2 NA 13 TRBV7-6 TGTGCCAGCAGCCCCGGGGGGAGGTTAGGCCAGTATTTT CASSPGGRLGQYF
TRBJ2-2 TRBD1 NA 14 TRBV19 TGTGCCAGTAGTGGGACAGGGAACACCGGGGAGCTGTTTTTT CASSGTGNTGELFF
TRBJ1-2 TRBD1 NA 16 TRBV18 TGTGCCAGCTCACCGGACAGGAAACGATTTGACTATGGCTACACCTTC CASSPDRKRFDYGYTF
TRBJ2-5 NA NA 15 TRBV5-1 TGCGCCAGCAGCTTGGGCGAGGACAGCCAAGAGACCCAGTACTTC CASSLGEDSQETQYF
TRBJ1-2 TRBD1 few 14 TRBV25-1 TGTGCCAGCAGTGAAGACAGGGGGCCTCGTGGCTACACCTTC CASSEDRGPRGYTF
TRBJ2-2 NA NA 13 TRBV2 TGTGCCAGCAGGGTAACAGGAGTCGGGGAGCTGTTTTTT CASRVTGVGELFF
TRBJ1-2 NA once 12 TRBV2 TGTGCCAGCGTCGAACAGGGCTATGGCTACACCTTC CASVEQGYGYTF
TRBJ1-1 TRBD1 NA 15 TRBV5-1 TGCGCCAGCAGCTTAATGACAGGGGGGAACACTGAAGCTTTCTTT CASSLMTGGNTEAFF
TRBJ2-5 NA NA 14 TRBV6-6 TGTGCCAGCAGTTCGGCAGGGGCTAAGCAGACCCAGTACTTC CASSSAGAKQTQYF
TRBJ2-7 TRBD2 NA 18 TRBV28 TGTGCCAGCAGTTCCTCCCTCTCGGACTGGCGGGAGGGCCGCGAGCAGTACTTC CASSSSLSDWREGREQYF
TRBJ2-2 NA NA 14 TRBV6-6 TGTGCCAGCAGCTACTTTGGAGACACCGGGGAGCTGTTTTTT CASSYFGDTGELFF
TRBJ1-4 NA NA 10 TRBV21-1 TGTGCCAGCAGCAGGCGAAAACTGTTTTTT CASSRRKLFF
TRBJ2-1 NA NA 13 TRBV10-3 TGTGCCATCACCGGGGACCCAGGCAATGAGCAGTTCTTC CAITGDPGNEQFF
TRBJ1-2 NA NA 13 TRBV4-1 TGCGCCAGCAGCCAAGATTTTGGCTATGGCTACACCTTC CASSQDFGYGYTF
TRBJ1-5 NA NA 13 TRBV28 TGTGCCACGGGGGGAAGTGTAGTTCAGCCCCAGCATTTT CATGGSVVQPQHF
TRBJ1-3 NA NA 15 TRBV5-1 TGCGCCAGCAGCTTGGAGGCAGGGTCGGGAAACACCATATATTTT CASSLEAGSGNTIYF
TRBJ1-2 TRBD1 NA 13 TRBV28 TGTGCCAGCAGGGGGGACAGGGGCTATGGCTACACCTTC CASRGDRGYGYTF
TRBJ2-1 NA NA 13 TRBV5-1 TGCGCCAGCAGCGAGGACGGTTACAATGAGCAGTTCTTC CASSEDGYNEQFF
TRBJ1-5 TRBD1 NA 14 TRBV28 TGTGCCAGCAGTTTAAGGGACAGGGGTCAGCCCCAGCATTTT CASSLRDRGQPQHF
TRBJ1-3 NA NA 18 TRBV4-1 TGCGCCAGCAGCCAAGATCGTGGTAGGGACCTCTCTGGAAACACCATATATTTT CASSQDRGRDLSGNTIYF
TRBJ2-7 NA NA 14 TRBV14 TGTGCCAGCAGCCAAGCATTTAGGGATTACGAGCAGTACTTC CASSQAFRDYEQYF
TRBJ2-5 TRBD2 NA 15 TRBV2 TGTGCCAGCACCAGACTAGCGGCAATCCAAGAGACCCAGTACTTC CASTRLAAIQETQYF
TRBJ1-2 TRBD1 NA 14 TRBV19 TGTGCCAGTAGCGACAGGGCAGGTAGCGGTGGCTACACCTTC CASSDRAGSGGYTF
TRBJ2-1 TRBD1 NA 16 TRBV5-5 TGTGCCAGCAGCTCACCAAGGGACAGTAATAACAATGAGCAGTTCTTC CASSSPRDSNNNEQFF
TRBJ1-2 TRBD1 NA 12 TRBV28 TGTGCCAGCAGTCGGACAGGCTATGGCTACACCTTC CASSRTGYGYTF
TRBJ2-3 TRBD2 NA 18 TRBV10-3 TGTGCCATCAGTGAGGGATTATTAGCGGGAGTGAGCACAGATACGCAGTATTTT CAISEGLLAGVSTDTQYF
TRBJ2-7 TRBD1 NA 13 TRBV9 TGTGCCAGCAGCGCGAACCCAAACAGGGGCAAAACCTTC CASSANPNRGKTF
TRBJ2-7 NA NA 13 TRBV11-2 TGTGCCAGCAGCTTTTTAGGGTCCTACGAGCAGTACTTC CASSFLGSYEQYF
TRBJ2-7 TRBD1 once 14 TRBV29-1 TGCAGCGTTGCATTGGACAGGGCCCCCTACGAGCAGTACTTC CSVALDRAPYEQYF
TRBJ2-5 TRBD2 few 16 TRBV29-1 TGCAGCGTTGATCGGACTAGCGGGGACAAAGGGAAGACCCAGTACTTC CSVDRTSGDKGKTQYF
TRBJ1-5 NA NA 18 TRBV21-1 TGTGCCAGCAGCCATGAATACCCCGGGACACATAGCAATCAGCCCCAGCATTTT CASSHEYPGTHSNQPQHF
TRBJ2-7 NA NA 15 TRBV6-6 TGTGCCAGCAGCGAGGGCGTTACCCAGGGCTACGAGCAGTACTTC CASSEGVTQGYEQYF
TRBJ2-7 NA NA 15 TRBV15 TGTGCCACCAGCCACCGGCCTTACCGATTCTGGGAGCAGTACTTC CATSHRPYRFWEQYF
TRBJ2-6 NA NA 16 TRBV18 TGTGCCAGCTCACGATATGGAGATACTGGGGCCAACGTCCTGACTTTC CASSRYGDTGANVLTF
TRBJ2-1 TRBD2 NA 14 TRBV7-2 TGTGCCAGCACAGCGGGAGGGACCTACAATGAGCAGTTCTTC CASTAGGTYNEQFF
TRBJ2-7 TRBD2 NA 15 TRBV5-6 TGTGCCAGCAGCTTGTGGACTAGCGGGAGTTGGGAGCAGTACTTC CASSLWTSGSWEQYF
TRBJ2-5 TRBD1 NA 16 TRBV28 TGTGCCAGCAGTTTAACTGGGGCAGGGGGCAGGGAGACCCAGTACTTC CASSLTGAGGRETQYF
TRBJ1-2 TRBD1 NA 13 TRBV6-6 TGTGCCAGCAGGTTTGGGACAGGGGAAGGCTACACCTTC CASRFGTGEGYTF
TRBJ2-7 NA few 13 TRBV30 TGTGCCTGGAGTGCCACCGACAGTCTCGAGCAGTACTTC CAWSATDSLEQYF
TRBJ1-3 NA NA 15 TRBV5-6 TGTGCCAGCAGCTTGGGTCTGGGGTTTGGAAACACCATATATTTT CASSLGLGFGNTIYF
TRBJ1-1 NA NA 15 TRBV15 TGTGCCACCAGCAGAGACCCTTTAGAGAACACTGAAGCTTTCTTT CATSRDPLENTEAFF